The sequence of this T cell receptor beta chain was determined in a study of blood T cells in healthy people across ages (dated by TCRdb to between 2015 and 2017). Turning to the overall study: Template switching captured roughly one uniquely barcoded TCR beta cDNA molecule per two T cells in model experiments. Age-related changes in TCR beta repertoire diversity were measured in the study by deep sequencing normalized with unique cDNA molecular identifiers. To avoid experimental bias, donors of different ages were spread randomly across the sequencing lanes. The donors were split into four age groups: young (average around 16 years), middle-aged (nearly 40), aged (approximately 59) and long-lived (approximately 89). The study analyzed two additional independent replicas of 1 million unique cDNA reads from the same blood draw for two donors, one aged 18 to 29 and one aged 80 or older.

According to the germline V gene, CDR1 reads SGHVS and CDR2 reads FNYEAQ. The CDR3 measures 14 amino acids from cysteine to phenylalanine. Only the CDR3 region is kept as DNA, spanning 42 bases read in frame from base 1. After removal of 5 bases from V and 8 bases from J, the junction retains 7 bases not matched to a gene. About this clonotype itself: The antigen it recognizes is unknown. Per-base quality was not reported, and no clone a single base away is much larger than it.

On the study overall, not on this receptor specifically: Observed TCR beta diversity correlated strongly with the percentage of naive T cells measured by flow cytometry. As age increased, observed TCR beta diversity per million T cells dropped in a roughly linear way, and a significant reduction was already evident by age 40. Bulk unsorted PBMC profiling prevented conclusive comparison of naive and antigen-experienced compartments. Compared with the aged group, the long-lived group had more naive CD4+ T cells, fewer expanded clones and increased TCR diversity, a pattern suggesting age selection. Estimates of total diversity from one million sequenced T cells were regarded as lower bounds and underestimates. Donor CMV infection status was unknown, potentially confounding age-related changes in expanded clonotypes.

Receptor libraries were prepared by 5' RACE. These reads were obtained on an Illumina HiSeq 2500. A second PCR of about 7 to 12 cycles was run with a J-beta primer mix and a sample-barcoded 5' primer. A unique molecular identifier was introduced onto each TCR beta cDNA molecule by a template-switch 5' adaptor carrying 12 random nucleotides. Each sample yielded at least 2.5 million CDR3-containing paired-end reads. First-strand cDNA was synthesized from all RNA with the Mint cDNA synthesis kit, primed by a TRBC-specific oligonucleotide. After uracil-DNA glycosylase treatment, a first 18-cycle PCR used universal primers M1SS and BC2_uni_R on all cDNA. On the study's bioinformatics: Normalization of each sample was performed by random selection of 1 million high-quality reads, each carrying a distinct molecular identifier. Reads with shared molecular identifiers were discarded instead of being binned into consensus sequences. MiTCR, with a Q25 quality threshold and the strictest error-elimination algorithm, was used for CDR3 identification, clonotype clustering and error correction. A nonparametric unseen species model with Euler transformation was used to estimate a lower bound on total TCR beta diversity. The public reads were quality trimmed at Q25 with fastp and then assembled into clones with MiXCR by TCRdb, keeping productive beta chains. Here each entry gathers all rows of one CDR3 protein and keeps the most common genes and DNA. In this record, the V and J calls reflect TCRdb's handling and not the investigators' own analysis. A total of approximately 850,000 distinct CDR3 sequences appear in this sample, over 45% of them only once. The ten largest clones add up to around 22% of the sample.

The roughly 38 donors, aged about 6 to 95 years, were systemically healthy Caucasian individuals from Russia. Each donor gave approximately 9.3 milliliters of peripheral blood, collected into EDTA-treated Vacutainer tubes. PBMCs were isolated by Ficoll-Paque density-gradient centrifugation, with at least 6.5 million obtained per sample. Total RNA, at least 6 micrograms per sample, was extracted from PBMCs with Trizol reagent. Naive CD45RAhigh/CD27high T cell percentages were measured by flow cytometry on a PBMC aliquot from every donor. Sequencing used blood. This clonotype was sampled from a man aged 25-40 years in good health. The chain is encoded by TRBV7-6 joined to TRBJ1-4, with 8 middle bases fitting TRBD1. In nucleotides, the sequence is TGTGCCAGCAGCCGTCAGGGGGCGGGCGAAAAACTGTTTTTT. It translates as CASSRQGAGEKLFF.